This is a list of T cell receptor beta chains from one sample in a study of blood T cell dynamics during melanoma immunotherapy. Assay: immunoSEQ multiplex PCR; the TCRdb copy retains only in-frame clones and omits some. In the table there are approximately 6,800 clones, about 86% of which are singletons. Sequenced material: blood, taken from a patient treated with checkpoint blockade. The source of these receptors is a human donor with melanoma. Each CDR3 is given with its conserved first and last residue. Fields, in order: clone size, J gene, V gene, D gene, CDR3 DNA, CDR3 protein. D genes are given only for firm matches. Expanded clones are given a class, and other clones once, few, many or no size at all.

>NA|TRBJ1-1|TRBV4-3|NA
TGCGCCAGCAGCCAAGATTCGGACCGGGTCCGCGAAGCTTTCTTT
CASSQDSDRVREAFF
>NA|TRBJ2-2|TRBV11-1|NA
TGTGCCAGCACCAGGTTGGGCATGGGCGATGGCGGGGAGCTGTTTTTT
CASTRLGMGDGGELFF
>NA|TRBJ1-2|TRBV11-2|NA
TGTGCTTCGATGGGGGGGGGCCTCCACTATGGCTACACCTTC
CASMGGGLHYGYTF
>NA|TRBJ2-7|TRBV4-2|NA
TGTGCCAGCAGCCAGGACCCTACAACGGCTGAATCCTACGAGCAGTACTTC
CASSQDPTTAESYEQYF
>NA|TRBJ2-1|TRBV4-2|NA
TGTGCCAGCAGCCAAGAACCAGGGAGCTCCTACAATGAGCAGTTCTTC
CASSQEPGSSYNEQFF
>NA|TRBJ2-7|TRBV7-2|NA
TGTGCCAGCAGCTCGACGTTGGGAGAGCAGTACTTC
CASSSTLGEQYF
>NA|TRBJ2-7|TRBV27|TRBD1
TGTGCCAGCAGTTACCAGGGACAGGGGGCCCACGAGCAGTACTTC
CASSYQGQGAHEQYF
>NA|TRBJ1-1|TRBV7-8|TRBD1
TGTGCCAGCAGCTTAGAGCTAGGGGGCCTTGAAGCTTTCTTT
CASSLELGGLEAFF
>NA|TRBJ1-2|TRBV21-1|NA
TGTGCCAGCAGCAAAGCGGAGGGGACTAACTATGGCTACACCTTC
CASSKAEGTNYGYTF
>NA|TRBJ1-1|TRBV30|NA
TGTGCCTGGAGTCCTCTTGCGACACTCCTCACTGAAGCTTTCTTT
CAWSPLATLLTEAFF
>few|TRBJ2-7|TRBV29-1|TRBD1
TGCAGCGCGGGACAGGGACGGGACGAGCAGTACTTC
CSAGQGRDEQYF
>few|TRBJ1-1|TRBV29-1|TRBD1
TGCAGCGTTGATGGACAGGGGGCCGCACTGAAAGCTTTCTTT
CSVDGQGAALKAFF
>few|TRBJ1-1|TRBV5-4|TRBD1
TGTGCCAGCAGAAGGACAGGGGGCGCCGACACTGAAGCTTTCTTT
CASRRTGGADTEAFF
>NA|TRBJ2-7|TRBV7-9|TRBD1
TGTGCCAGCAGCTTAGGGACAGGACCTGAGCAGTACTTC
CASSLGTGPEQYF
>NA|TRBJ1-2|TRBV19|NA
TGTGCCAGTAGGCCGGGGACTGGAGCGAACTATGGCTACACCTTC
CASRPGTGANYGYTF
>NA|TRBJ1-1|TRBV6-5|TRBD1
TGTGCCAGCAAACGGGGACAGTCGTGGAACACTGAAGCTTTCTTT
CASKRGQSWNTEAFF
>NA|TRBJ1-4|TRBV4-1|TRBD1
TGCGCCAGCAGCCCTCGACAGGGGAGAGGCGATGAAAAACTGTTTTTT
CASSPRQGRGDEKLFF
>once|TRBJ1-6|TRBV7-3|NA
TGTGCCAGCAGCCCACAGGGACTTAATTCACCCCTCCACTTT
CASSPQGLNSPLHF
>NA|TRBJ2-7|TRBV7-9|TRBD2
TGTGCCAGCAGCTTAGGGCCTAGCGGGAGCTCCTACGAGCAGTACTTC
CASSLGPSGSSYEQYF
>NA|TRBJ2-6|TRBV19|TRBD1
TGTGCCAGTAGTGGACAGGGGGCTGGAGGGGCCAACGTCCTGACTTTC
CASSGQGAGGANVLTF
>NA|TRBJ2-3|TRBV6-4|TRBD2
TGTGCCAGCAGCCTAACTAGCGGGAGCACAGATACGCAGTATTTT
CASSLTSGSTDTQYF
>NA|TRBJ1-1|TRBV7-9|TRBD1
TGTGCCATCAGCCAGGGACAGGGACCGATGAACACTGAAGCTTTCTTT
CAISQGQGPMNTEAFF
>NA|TRBJ2-7|TRBV5-4|NA
TGTGCCAGCAGTACGGGACTTATAGACGAGCAGTACTTC
CASSTGLIDEQYF
>once|TRBJ1-1|TRBV30|NA
TGTGCCTGGGGACCGAGGTACACTGAAGCTTTCTTT
CAWGPRYTEAFF
>NA|TRBJ1-1|TRBV27|TRBD1
TGTGCCAGCAGTTTCCCTCCAGGGGGAATGAGCTGGGGTGAAGCTTTCTTT
CASSFPPGGMSWGEAFF
>NA|TRBJ1-5|TRBV28|NA
TGTGCCAGCAGTTATGACACGGGTGGAGGTCAGCCCCAGCATTTT
CASSYDTGGGQPQHF
>NA|TRBJ2-7|TRBV15|NA
TGTGCCACCAGCTACGTTCCAACCCGAGAGGGCTACGAGCAGTACTTC
CATSYVPTREGYEQYF
>NA|TRBJ2-7|TRBV6-6|NA
TGTGCCAGCAGTCCTGACATAGGAGGGGCCGAGCAGTACTTC
CASSPDIGGAEQYF
>NA|TRBJ2-7|TRBV6-1|NA
TGTGTCGCGGGGGACAGGTTTCCCTACGAGCAGTACTTC
CVAGDRFPYEQYF
>once|TRBJ1-5|TRBV6-6|NA
TGTGCCAGCAAACTTATGGGGGGAGGTCAGCCCCAGCATTTT
CASKLMGGGQPQHF
>NA|TRBJ1-5|TRBV2|NA
TGTGCCAGCAGTGACCCAGGTGACAGCGGTAATCAGCCCCAGCATTTT
CASSDPGDSGNQPQHF
>NA|TRBJ1-2|TRBV15|NA
TGTGCCACCAGCCCGATCCCGGGGAACTATGGCTACACCTTC
CATSPIPGNYGYTF
>NA|TRBJ1-2|TRBV11-2|NA
TGTGCCAGCACCATATCTATAGGGGGGCGTGGCTACACCTTC
CASTISIGGRGYTF
>NA|TRBJ1-5|TRBV18|TRBD1
TGTGCCAGCTCAGGCGCACAGGGGGCGGGTCAGCCCCAGCATTTT
CASSGAQGAGQPQHF
>NA|TRBJ1-5|TRBV19|NA
TGTGCCAGTAGGGGGGCAACAGGGTTTCAGCCCCAGCATTTT
CASRGATGFQPQHF
>NA|TRBJ1-3|TRBV19|NA
TGTGCCAGTAAAGCGGCTTCGGATGGAAACACCATATATTTT
CASKAASDGNTIYF
>NA|TRBJ1-4|TRBV10-3|TRBD1
TGTGCCATCAGTGATATCCCGGGACAGGGAAATGAAAAACTGTTTTTT
CAISDIPGQGNEKLFF
>NA|TRBJ1-3|TRBV13|NA
TGTGCCAGCAGCTTACACAGCTCCAGAAACACCATATATTTT
CASSLHSSRNTIYF
>NA|TRBJ2-7|TRBV2|NA
TGTGCCAGCAGTGAAGTATGGGAGGGGGCTGGGCACGAGCAGTACTTC
CASSEVWEGAGHEQYF
>NA|TRBJ2-7|TRBV10-3|TRBD1
TGTGCCATCAGTAAGGCGACAGGGTTTTCCTACGAGCAGTACTTC
CAISKATGFSYEQYF
>NA|TRBJ1-1|TRBV7-9|TRBD1
TGTGCCAGCAGCCTGACCACCACAGGGGCTGAAGCTTTCTTT
CASSLTTTGAEAFF
>NA|TRBJ2-5|TRBV11-2|TRBD2
TGTGCCAGCAGTTTCGACTCGGGGGGGATAGAGACCCAGTACTTC
CASSFDSGGIETQYF
>NA|TRBJ2-2|TRBV19|TRBD2
TGTGCCAGTAGTCTGGGACTAGCGGGCCCCACCGGGGAGCTGTTTTTT
CASSLGLAGPTGELFF
>NA|TRBJ1-2|TRBV21-1|NA
TGTGCCAGCGCGAGGGGGCTCGGCTACACCTTC
CASARGLGYTF
>NA|TRBJ1-4|TRBV30|NA
TGTGCCTGGAGGGAGAATGAAAAACTGTTTTTT
CAWRENEKLFF
>NA|TRBJ2-3|TRBV7-9|TRBD2
TGTGCCAGCAGCCATCCCGGGACTAGCGGGGTGGTGGATACGCAGTATTTT
CASSHPGTSGVVDTQYF
>NA|TRBJ2-7|TRBV28|NA
TGTGCCAGCAGTGAAATCCGCTACGAGCAGTACTTC
CASSEIRYEQYF
>NA|TRBJ1-3|TRBV9|NA
TGTGCCAGCAGCGTGGCAGACTCTGGAAACACCATATATTTT
CASSVADSGNTIYF